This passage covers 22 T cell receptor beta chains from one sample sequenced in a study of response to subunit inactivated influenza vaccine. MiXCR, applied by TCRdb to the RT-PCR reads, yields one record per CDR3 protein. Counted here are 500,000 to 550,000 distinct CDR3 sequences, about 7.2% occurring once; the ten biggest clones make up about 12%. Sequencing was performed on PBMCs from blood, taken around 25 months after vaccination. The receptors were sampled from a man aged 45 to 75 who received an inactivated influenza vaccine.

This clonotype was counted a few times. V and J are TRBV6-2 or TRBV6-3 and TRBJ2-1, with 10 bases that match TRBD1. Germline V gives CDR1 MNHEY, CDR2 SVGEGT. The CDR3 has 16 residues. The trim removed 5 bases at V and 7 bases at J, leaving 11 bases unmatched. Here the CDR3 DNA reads TGTGCCAGCAGTCTCCCGAGACAGGGGGCTTCTAATGAGCAGTTCTTC. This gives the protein CASSLPRQGASNEQFF.

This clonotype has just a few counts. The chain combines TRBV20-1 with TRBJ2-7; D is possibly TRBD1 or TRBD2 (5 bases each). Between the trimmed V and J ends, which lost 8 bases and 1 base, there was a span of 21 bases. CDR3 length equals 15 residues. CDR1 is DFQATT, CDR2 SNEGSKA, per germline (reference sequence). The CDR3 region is CSTIRTGTESYEQYF. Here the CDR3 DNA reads TGCAGTACCATCCGAACCGGGACGGAATCCTACGAGCAGTACTTC.

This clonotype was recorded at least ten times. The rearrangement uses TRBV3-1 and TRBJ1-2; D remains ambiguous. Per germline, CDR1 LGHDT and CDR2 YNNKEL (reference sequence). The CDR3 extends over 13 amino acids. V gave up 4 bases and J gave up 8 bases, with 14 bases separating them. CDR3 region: CASSPGPTRGYTF. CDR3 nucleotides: TGTGCCAGCAGCCCCGGGCCAACACGGGGCTACACCTTC.

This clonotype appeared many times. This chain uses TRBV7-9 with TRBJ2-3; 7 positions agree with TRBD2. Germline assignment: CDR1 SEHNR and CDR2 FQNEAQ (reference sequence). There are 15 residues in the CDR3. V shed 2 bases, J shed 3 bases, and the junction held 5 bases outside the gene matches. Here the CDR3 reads CASSLSRAGTDTQYF. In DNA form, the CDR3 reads TGTGCCAGCAGCTTATCCCGAGCGGGGACAGATACGCAGTATTTT.

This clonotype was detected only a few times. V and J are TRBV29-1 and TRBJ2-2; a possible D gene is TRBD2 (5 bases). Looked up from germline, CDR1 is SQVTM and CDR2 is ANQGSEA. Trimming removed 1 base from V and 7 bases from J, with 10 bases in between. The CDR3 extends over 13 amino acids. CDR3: CSVEGGPSGELFF. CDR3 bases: TGCAGCGTTGAAGGAGGGCCCAGCGGGGAGCTGTTTTTT.

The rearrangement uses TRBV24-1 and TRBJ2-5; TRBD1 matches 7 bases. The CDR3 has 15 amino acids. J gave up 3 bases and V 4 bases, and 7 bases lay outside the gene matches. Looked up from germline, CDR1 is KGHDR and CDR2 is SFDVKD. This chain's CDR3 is CATSDLTGFEETQYF. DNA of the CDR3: TGTGCCACCAGTGACCTGACAGGGTTTGAAGAGACCCAGTACTTC.

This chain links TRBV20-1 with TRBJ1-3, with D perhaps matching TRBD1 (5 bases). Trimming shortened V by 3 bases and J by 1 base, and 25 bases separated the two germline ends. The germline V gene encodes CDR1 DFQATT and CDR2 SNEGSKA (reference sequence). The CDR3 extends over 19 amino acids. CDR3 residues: CSASKWYSVGTPSGNTIYF. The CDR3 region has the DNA TGCAGTGCTAGTAAATGGTACAGTGTGGGGACCCCTTCTGGAAACACCATATATTTT.

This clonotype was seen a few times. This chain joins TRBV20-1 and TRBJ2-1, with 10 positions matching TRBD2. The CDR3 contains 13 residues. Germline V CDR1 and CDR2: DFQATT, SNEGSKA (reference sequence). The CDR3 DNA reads TGCAGCGTCCAAAGAGCGGGAGGGTGGGAGCAGTTCTTC. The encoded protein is CSVQRAGGWEQFF.

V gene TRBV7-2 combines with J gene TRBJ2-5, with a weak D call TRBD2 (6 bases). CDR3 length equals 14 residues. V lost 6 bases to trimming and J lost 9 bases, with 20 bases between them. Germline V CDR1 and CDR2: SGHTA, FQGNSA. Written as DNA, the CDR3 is TGTGCCAGCAGTCCGAACGCCGGGAGAGCGTCCCAGTACTTC. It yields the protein CASSPNAGRASQYF. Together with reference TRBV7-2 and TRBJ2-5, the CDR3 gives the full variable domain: GAGVSQSPSNKVTEKGKDVELRCDPISGHTALYWYRQSLGQGLEFLIYFQGNSAPDKSGLPSDRFSAERTGGSVSTLTIQRTQQEDSAVYLCASSPNAGRASQYFGPGTRLLVL.

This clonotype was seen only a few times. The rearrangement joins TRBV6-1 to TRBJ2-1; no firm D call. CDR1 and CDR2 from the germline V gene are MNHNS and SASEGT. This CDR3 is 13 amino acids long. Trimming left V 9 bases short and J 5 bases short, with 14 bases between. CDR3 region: CASKTPKNNEQFF. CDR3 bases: TGTGCCAGTAAAACCCCGAAAAACAATGAGCAGTTCTTC.

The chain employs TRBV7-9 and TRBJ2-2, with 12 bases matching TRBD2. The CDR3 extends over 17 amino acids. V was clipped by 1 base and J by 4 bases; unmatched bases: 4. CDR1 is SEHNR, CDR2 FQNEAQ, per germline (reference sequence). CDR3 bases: TGTGCCAGCAGCTTAGGACTAGCGGGAGTCGGCACCGGGGAGCTGTTTTTT. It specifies CASSLGLAGVGTGELFF. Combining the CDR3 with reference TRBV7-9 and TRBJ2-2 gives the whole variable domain DTGVSQNPRHKITKRGQNVTFRCDPISEHNRLYWYRQTLGQGPEFLTYFQNEAQLEKSRLLSDRFSAERPKGSFSTLEIQRTEQGDSAMYLCASSLGLAGVGTGELFFGEGSRLTVL.

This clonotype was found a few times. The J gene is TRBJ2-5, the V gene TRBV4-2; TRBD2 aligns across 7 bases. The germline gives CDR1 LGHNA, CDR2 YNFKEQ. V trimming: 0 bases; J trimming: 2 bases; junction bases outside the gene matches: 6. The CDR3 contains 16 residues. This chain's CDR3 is CASSQEALAAQETQYF. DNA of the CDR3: TGTGCCAGCAGCCAAGAAGCGCTAGCGGCACAAGAGACCCAGTACTTC.

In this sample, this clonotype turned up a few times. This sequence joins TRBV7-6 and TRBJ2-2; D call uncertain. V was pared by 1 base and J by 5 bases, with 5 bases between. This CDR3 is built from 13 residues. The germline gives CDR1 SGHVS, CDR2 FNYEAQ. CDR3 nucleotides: TGTGCCAGCAGCTTAGTACAGACCGGGGAGCTGTTTTTT. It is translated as CASSLVQTGELFF.

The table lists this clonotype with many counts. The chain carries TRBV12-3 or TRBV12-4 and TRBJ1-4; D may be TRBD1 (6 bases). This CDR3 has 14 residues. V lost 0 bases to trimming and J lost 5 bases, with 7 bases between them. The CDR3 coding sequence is TGTGCCAGCAGTTTAGCGGACAGAAATGAAAAACTGTTTTTT. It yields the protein CASSLADRNEKLFF.

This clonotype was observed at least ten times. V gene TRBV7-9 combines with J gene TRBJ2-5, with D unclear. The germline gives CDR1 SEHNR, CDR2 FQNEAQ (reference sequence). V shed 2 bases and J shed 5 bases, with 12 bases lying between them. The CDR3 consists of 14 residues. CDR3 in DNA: TGTGCCAGCAGCTTATCCCCAACGGGCGAGACCCAGTACTTC. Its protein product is CASSLSPTGETQYF.

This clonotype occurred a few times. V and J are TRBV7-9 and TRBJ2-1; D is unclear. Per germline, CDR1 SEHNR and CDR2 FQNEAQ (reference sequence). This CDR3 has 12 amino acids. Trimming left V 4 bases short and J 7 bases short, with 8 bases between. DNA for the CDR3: TGTGCCAGCAGCTCCAACGGTAATGAGCAGTTCTTC. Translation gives CASSSNGNEQFF.

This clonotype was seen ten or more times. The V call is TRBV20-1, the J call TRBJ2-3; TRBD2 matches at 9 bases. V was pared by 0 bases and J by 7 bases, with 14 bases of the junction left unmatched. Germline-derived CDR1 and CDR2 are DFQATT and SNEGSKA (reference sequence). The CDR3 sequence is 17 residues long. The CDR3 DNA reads TGCAGTGCTAGAGATATAGCGGGAGACGTCGTAGTGAATACGCAGTATTTT. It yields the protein CSARDIAGDVVVNTQYF.

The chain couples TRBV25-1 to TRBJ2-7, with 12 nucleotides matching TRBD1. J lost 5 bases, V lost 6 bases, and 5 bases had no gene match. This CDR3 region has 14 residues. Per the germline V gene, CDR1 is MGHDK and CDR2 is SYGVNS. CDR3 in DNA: TGTGCCAGCAGCCAGGGACAGGGGGCCCACGAGCAGTACTTC. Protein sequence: CASSQGQGAHEQYF.

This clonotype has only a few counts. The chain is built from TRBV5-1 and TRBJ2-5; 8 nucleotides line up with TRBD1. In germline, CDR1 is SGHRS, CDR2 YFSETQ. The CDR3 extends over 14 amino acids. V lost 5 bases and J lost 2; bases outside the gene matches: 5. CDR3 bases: TGCGCCAGCAGACGGGACAGGCAACAAGAGACCCAGTACTTC. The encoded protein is CASRRDRQQETQYF.

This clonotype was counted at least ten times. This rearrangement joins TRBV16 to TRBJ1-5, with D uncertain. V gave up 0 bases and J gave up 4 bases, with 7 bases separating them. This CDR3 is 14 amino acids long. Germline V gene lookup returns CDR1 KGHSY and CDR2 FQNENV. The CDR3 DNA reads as TGTGCCAGCAGCCAATCAGCCGGGAATCAGCCCCAGCATTTT. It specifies CASSQSAGNQPQHF.

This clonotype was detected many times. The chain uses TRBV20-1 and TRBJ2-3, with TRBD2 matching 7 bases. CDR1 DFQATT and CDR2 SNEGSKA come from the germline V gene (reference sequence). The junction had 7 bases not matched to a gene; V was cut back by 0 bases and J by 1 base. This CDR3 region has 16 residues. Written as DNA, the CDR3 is TGCAGTGCTAGAGATCGGCGGCTAGCGGGCACAGATACGCAGTATTTT. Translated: CSARDRRLAGTDTQYF.

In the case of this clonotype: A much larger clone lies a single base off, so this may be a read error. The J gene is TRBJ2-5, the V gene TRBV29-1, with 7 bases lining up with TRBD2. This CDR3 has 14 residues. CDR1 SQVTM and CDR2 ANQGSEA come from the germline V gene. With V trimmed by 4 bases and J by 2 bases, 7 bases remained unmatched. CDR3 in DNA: TGCAGCGTTGGGCCGCTAGCGGCTCAAGAGACCCAGTACTTC. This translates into CSVGPLAAQETQYF.